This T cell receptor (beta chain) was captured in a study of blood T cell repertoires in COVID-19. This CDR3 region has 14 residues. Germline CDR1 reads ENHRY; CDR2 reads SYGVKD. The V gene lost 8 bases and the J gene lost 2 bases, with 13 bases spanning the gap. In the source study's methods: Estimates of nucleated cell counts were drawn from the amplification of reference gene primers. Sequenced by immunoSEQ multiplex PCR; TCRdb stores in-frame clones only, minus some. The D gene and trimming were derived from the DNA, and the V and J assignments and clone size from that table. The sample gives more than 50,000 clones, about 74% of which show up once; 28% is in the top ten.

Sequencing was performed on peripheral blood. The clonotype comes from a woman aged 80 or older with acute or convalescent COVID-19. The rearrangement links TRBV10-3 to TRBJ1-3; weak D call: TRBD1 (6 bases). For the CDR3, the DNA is TGTGCCATCCTAAGCCGGACAGCTGGAAACACCATATATTTT. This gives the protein CAILSRTAGNTIYF.